This passage covers 5 T cell receptor beta chains from one sample sequenced in a study of blood T cell repertoires in COVID-19. Only in-frame clones appear in the TCRdb table, and some are missing; sequencing was by immunoSEQ multiplex PCR. The sample consists of hundreds of thousands of clones, roughly 90% of them appearing once. The source material was peripheral blood. The receptors shown here come from a man aged 40-49 years with acute or convalescent COVID-19.

This clone has a single count. The chain uses TRBV5-1 and TRBJ1-6, with D maybe TRBD1 (5 bases). The CDR3 consists of 15 residues. The germline V gene encodes CDR1 SGHRS and CDR2 YFSETQ. V was clipped by 1 base and J by 9 bases, with 14 bases between them. CDR3 residues: CASSLYLGASSPLHF. CDR3 sequence (DNA): TGCGCCAGCAGCTTGTATCTAGGGGCGTCTTCACCCCTCCACTTT.

This chain connects TRBV11-3 to TRBJ1-1; D unclear. The CDR3 runs 13 residues. Trimming shortened V by 5 bases and J by 5 bases, and 12 bases separated the two germline ends. Germline loops: CDR1 SGHNT, CDR2 YENEEA. CDR3 amino acids: CASSRREETEAFF. The CDR3 DNA is TGTGCCAGCAGCCGTAGGGAGGAGACTGAAGCTTTCTTT.

The sample holds one count of this clone. V and J are TRBV13 and TRBJ1-4; the D gene is possibly TRBD1 (6 bases). The CDR3 extends over 14 amino acids. V lost 4 bases, J lost 8 bases, and 14 bases lay in between. Looked up from germline, CDR1 is PRHDT and CDR2 is FYEKMQ (reference sequence). This chain's CDR3 is CASSSGRGAEKLFF. The CDR3, as DNA: TGTGCCAGCAGCTCGGGACGGGGGGCGGAAAAACTGTTTTTT.

This clone appeared a single time. V and J are TRBV2 and TRBJ1-5; 9 bases are a match to TRBD1. The CDR3 is made up of 15 amino acids. CDR1 SNHLY and CDR2 FYNNEI come from the germline V gene. Trimming removed 8 bases from V and 6 bases from J; junction bases left unmatched: 11. CDR3 sequence (DNA): TGTGCCAGCGGGACAGGGTATTACTTGAGTCAGCCCCAGCATTTT. Amino acids: CASGTGYYLSQPQHF. Variable domain in full (rest from reference TRBV2 and TRBJ1-5): EPEVTQTPSHQVTQMGQEVILRCVPISNHLYFYWYRQILGQKVEFLVSFYNNEISEKSEIFDDQFSVERPDGSNFTLKIRSTKLEDSAMYFCASGTGYYLSQPQHFGDGTRLSIL.

The V call is TRBV3-1 (or the pseudogene TRBV3-2), the J call TRBJ1-4, with D possibly matching TRBD1 (6 bases). CDR1 and CDR2 from the germline V gene are LGHDT and YNNKEL (reference sequence). This CDR3 contains 17 residues. V lost 1 base and J lost 4, with 16 bases in between. CDR3 in DNA: TGTGCCAGCAGCCAAGGTCGGGACATTCGGAGTAATGAAAAACTGTTTTTT. Encoded protein: CASSQGRDIRSNEKLFF.